These T cell receptor beta chains were read from a single sample in a study of early T cells in non-severe SARS-CoV-2 infection. TCRdb re-called the 5' RACE reads with MiXCR, one entry per CDR3 protein. The sample carries approximately 110,000 distinct CDR3 sequences, more than 12% recorded once. Material: whole blood. Receptors originate from an adult who was a healthcare worker with PCR-confirmed SARS-CoV-2 infection or an uninfected control (not recorded which). Each CDR3 is given without its conserved first and last residue. The listing skips clone size in some rows; elsewhere it reads once, few, many or a size class.

abundance: many; v_gene: TRBV10-3; CDR3aa: AISDPPGNVLT
abundance: -; v_gene: TRBV4-1; CDR3aa: ASTSPLEKTQY
abundance: few; v_gene: TRBV9; CDR3aa: ASSLSLDREAF
abundance: few; v_gene: TRBV12-3/TRBV12-4; CDR3aa: ASSGTAGSTEAF
abundance: few; v_gene: TRBV20-1; CDR3aa: SAVDRGTEAF
abundance: -; v_gene: TRBV7-9; CDR3aa: ASSLRSQPQH
abundance: -; v_gene: TRBV6-6; CDR3aa: ASSGSTEAF
abundance: -; v_gene: TRBV20-1; CDR3aa: SATPGGNTGELF
abundance: -; v_gene: TRBV5-1; CDR3aa: ASSRRGRRDTQY
abundance: -; v_gene: TRBV5-1; CDR3aa: ASSLGHLGTGGMFEQF